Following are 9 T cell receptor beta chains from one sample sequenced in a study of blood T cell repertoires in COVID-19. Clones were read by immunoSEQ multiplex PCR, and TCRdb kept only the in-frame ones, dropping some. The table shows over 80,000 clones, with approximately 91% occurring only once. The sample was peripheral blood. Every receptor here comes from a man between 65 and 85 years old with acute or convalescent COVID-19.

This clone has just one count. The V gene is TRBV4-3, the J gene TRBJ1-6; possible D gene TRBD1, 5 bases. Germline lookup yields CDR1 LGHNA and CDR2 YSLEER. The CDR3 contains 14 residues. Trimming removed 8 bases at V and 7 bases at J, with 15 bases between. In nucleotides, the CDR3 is TGCGCCAGCGGGAATAGGGGATTAAATTCACCCCTCCACTTT. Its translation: CASGNRGLNSPLHF.

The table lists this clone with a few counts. DNA of the CDR3: TGTGCCAGCAGCCAAGCCAGCCAGGGGGCAGCTAGGGGTAATGAAAAACTGTTTTTT. Its protein product is CASSQASQGAARGNEKLFF. This chain connects TRBV3-1 (or the pseudogene TRBV3-2) to TRBJ1-4; 8 bases fit TRBD1. Germline CDR1 and CDR2: LGHDT and YNNKEL (reference sequence). V lost 1 base, J lost 4 bases, and 14 bases stayed unmatched. This CDR3 contains 19 residues.

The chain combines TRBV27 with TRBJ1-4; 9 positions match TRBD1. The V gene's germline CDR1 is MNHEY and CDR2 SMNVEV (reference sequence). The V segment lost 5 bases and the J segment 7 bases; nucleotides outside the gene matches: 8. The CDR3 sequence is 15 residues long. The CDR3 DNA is TGTGCCAGCAGTGATCCGGGACAGGGTGGTGAAAAACTGTTTTTT. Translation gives CASSDPGQGGEKLFF.

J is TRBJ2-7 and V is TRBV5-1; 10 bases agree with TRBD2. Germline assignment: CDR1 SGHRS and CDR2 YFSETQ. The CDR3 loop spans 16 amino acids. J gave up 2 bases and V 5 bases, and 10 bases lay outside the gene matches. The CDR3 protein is CASRGSSGSLTYEQYF. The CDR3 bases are TGCGCCAGCAGAGGGTCTAGCGGGAGTCTTACCTACGAGCAGTACTTC.

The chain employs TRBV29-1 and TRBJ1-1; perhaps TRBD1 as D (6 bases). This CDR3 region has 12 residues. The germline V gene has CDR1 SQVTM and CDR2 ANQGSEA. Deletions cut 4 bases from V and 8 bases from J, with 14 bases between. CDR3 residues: CSVGQARGEAFF. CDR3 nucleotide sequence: TGCAGCGTTGGACAGGCGAGGGGAGAAGCTTTCTTT.

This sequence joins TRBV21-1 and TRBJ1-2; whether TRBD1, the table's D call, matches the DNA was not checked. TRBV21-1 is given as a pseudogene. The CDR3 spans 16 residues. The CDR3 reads CASSPRRQGKSYGYTF. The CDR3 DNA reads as TGTGCCAGCAGCCCCCGCAGACAGGGGAAGAGCTATGGCTACACCTTC.

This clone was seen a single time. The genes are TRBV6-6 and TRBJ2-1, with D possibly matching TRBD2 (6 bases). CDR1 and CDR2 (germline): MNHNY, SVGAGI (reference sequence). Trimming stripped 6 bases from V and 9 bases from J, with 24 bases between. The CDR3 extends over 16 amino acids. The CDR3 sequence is CASRQVAVRGNSEQFF. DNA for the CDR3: TGTGCCAGCAGACAGGTGGCGGTCCGGGGGAATAGTGAGCAGTTCTTC.

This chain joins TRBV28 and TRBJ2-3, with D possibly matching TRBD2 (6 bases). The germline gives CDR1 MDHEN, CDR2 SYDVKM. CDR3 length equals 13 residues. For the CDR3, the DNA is TGTGATTCACCCCGGGAGTGCACAGATACGCAGTATTTT. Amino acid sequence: CDSPRECTDTQYF.

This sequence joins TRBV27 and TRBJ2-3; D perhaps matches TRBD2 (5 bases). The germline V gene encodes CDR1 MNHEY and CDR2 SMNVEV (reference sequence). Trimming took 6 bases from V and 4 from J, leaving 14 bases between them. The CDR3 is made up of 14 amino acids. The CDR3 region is CASRPGIESDTQYF. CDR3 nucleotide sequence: TGTGCCAGCAGACCGGGAATCGAATCAGATACGCAGTATTTT.